This record covers a single T cell receptor (beta chain). This clonotype was recorded once. The clone's antigen remains unknown. No qualities accompany the bases; no much larger clone lies one base away. A single read makes a weak case. Peripheral blood CD8+ and CD4+ T cells from healthy donors, Susac syndrome patients and multiple sclerosis patients were profiled by high-throughput TCR beta sequencing. The Susac syndrome patients fulfilled recently defined diagnostic criteria for either definite or probable disease. CD8+ TEMRA cells were enriched by FACS, while bulk CD8+ and CD4+ T cells were purified by magnetic negative isolation. Blood was collected in EDTA tubes and processed within 24 hours, with PBMCs isolated through density gradient centrifugation. PBMCs intended for TCR sequencing were cryopreserved in liquid nitrogen and were subsequently thawed in a 37 degrees C water bath. The sorted or isolated CD4+, CD8+ and CD8+ TEMRA cells had a purity of 90% or higher.

RNA was extracted using the RNeasy kit, and roughly 0.5 to 1 ug of the RNA was reverse transcribed with random hexamers. The immunoSEQ multiplex PCR assay, covering 54 Vbeta and 13 Jbeta segments, was used to amplify TCR beta CDR3 regions. PCR amplification bias was corrected by using a synthetic template baseline for primer optimization and computational correction. Turning to the authors' computational methods: Reads were annotated to V, D and J genes per IMGT and analyzed with immunoSEQ Analyzer, keeping only productive sequences. Clonality was computed as one minus Shannon entropy normalized by log2 of the number of productive unique sequences. For each patient and control, public and private clones were evaluated within the 100 most prevalent clones. A clone was defined as Susac-specific if it was absent from the healthy and MS cohorts, from 1052 published viral clones and from other ImmuneACCESS disease sequences. In-frame beta chains were kept once TCRdb had trimmed the public reads at Q25 with fastp and called clones with MiXCR. Identical CDR3 protein sequences are pooled into one entry, listed with their most common genes and DNA. TCRdb, not the authors, supplied the V and J calls. Within this sample are approximately 190,000 distinct CDR3 sequences, with about 95% of them counted one time only. The ten largest clones represent about 0.15% of the sample.

The CDR3 spans 14 residues, from the cysteine through the phenylalanine. Only the CDR3 DNA is retained, 42 bases long and in frame from the first base. CDR1 and CDR2, per the germline V gene, are SQVTM and ANQGSEA. V sheds 1 base and J sheds 0 bases, leaving 10 bases between their ends. This specimen comes from a study of CD8 T cells in Susac syndrome (dated by TCRdb to the late 2010s). For context, the study as a whole: Of the Susac syndrome patients who were sequenced, about eight were in clinical remission while more than five had clinically active disease. The study compared CD8+ T cell repertoire clonality among 12 healthy donors, roughly 14 Susac syndrome patients and some 16 multiple sclerosis patients. At blood withdrawal, Susac syndrome patients were either therapy-naive, taking corticosteroids (in some cases with IVIg as well), or taking IVIg alone. Whether CD8+ T cell activation and differentiation in Susac syndrome was antigen driven was tested using repertoire sequencing. On the study overall, not on this receptor specifically: Clonal expansion was observed in Susac syndrome CD8+ repertoires, with the highest expansion in CD8+ TEMRA cells and greater expansion in clinically active than in remitting patients. The TCR sequencing and HLA analysis was acknowledged to have included a relatively small number of individuals. Roughly 15 Susac-specific public clones were identified in the total CD8+ repertoire, and five Susac-specific public clones were identified in the CD8+ TEMRA repertoire.

Material: CD8+ T cells from PBMCs. The source is a human donor with Susac syndrome. The sequence links TRBV29-1 to TRBJ2-7, and perhaps TRBD1 as D gene, on 6 matching bases. Here is the DNA: TGCAGCGTTGAAGGGACAGCTCCCTCCTACGAGCAGTACTTC. This translates into CSVEGTAPSYEQYF.